A selection of T cell receptor beta chains follows, all from one sample in a study of blood T cell repertoires in COVID-19. The assay was immunoSEQ multiplex PCR, and TCRdb's table has in-frame clones only and misses some. The sample has about 210,000 clones, around 80% seen once. The material sequenced was peripheral blood. These receptors were taken from a woman aged 40 to 50 with acute or convalescent COVID-19. Both conserved end residues are part of each CDR3. A D gene is named only where the DNA matches it firmly. Size values are once, few and many counts, or a class for expanded clones, and some rows have none.

CASSLGTGLGNTEAFF,TGTGCCAGCAGCTTAGGGACAGGCTTAGGGAACACTGAAGCTTTCTTT,TRBD1,TRBV7-9,-,TRBJ1-1
CASSHRDSLQETQYF,TGTGCCAGCAGCCACCGGGACTCTCTTCAAGAGACCCAGTACTTC,-,TRBV5-4,once,TRBJ2-5
CASRSRLGEQFF,TGTGCAAGTCGCTCTAGGCTGGGTGAGCAGTTCTTC,-,TRBV12-2,-,TRBJ2-1
CTSSQYLTAKNTEAFF,TGCACCAGCAGCCAATACCTGACAGCTAAGAACACTGAAGCTTTCTTT,-,TRBV1,-,TRBJ1-1
CASSQGWGPLTGELFF,TGCGCCAGCAGCCAAGGGTGGGGGCCTCTAACCGGGGAGCTGTTTTTT,-,TRBV4-3,-,TRBJ2-2
CASSYGQNTEAFF,TGTGCCAGCAGTTACGGACAGAACACTGAAGCTTTCTTT,-,TRBV6-6,-,TRBJ1-1
CASSPVGQLFTGELFF,TGTGCCAGCTCACCTGTGGGACAGCTGTTCACCGGGGAGCTGTTTTTT,TRBD1,TRBV18,few,TRBJ2-2
CASSQAGTLYGYTF,TGTGCCAGCAGCCAGGCCGGGACTCTCTATGGCTACACCTTC,-,TRBV14,-,TRBJ1-2
CASSIYSDSGTEAFF,TGTGCCAGTAGTATTTACTCGGACTCCGGCACTGAAGCTTTCTTT,-,TRBV19,-,TRBJ1-1
CASSPGIYQHF,TGTGCCAGCAGCCCCGGGATTTACCAGCATTTT,-,TRBV12-3/TRBV12-4,-,TRBJ1-5
CASSFNNSPLHF,TGCGCCAGCAGCTTCAATAATTCACCCCTCCACTTT,-,TRBV5-1,-,TRBJ1-6
CASRAGGSSYGYTF,TGTGCCAGCAGGGCAGGGGGCTCTAGCTATGGCTACACCTTC,TRBD1,TRBV3-1/TRBV3-2,-,TRBJ1-2
CASSELRTAVANTGELFF,TGCGCCAGCAGTGAGTTGAGGACAGCTGTAGCGAACACCGGGGAGCTGTTTTTT,-,TRBV10-1,-,TRBJ2-2
CASSWDRENGYTF,TGCGCCAGCAGTTGGGACAGGGAGAATGGCTACACCTTC,TRBD1,TRBV10-1,-,TRBJ1-2
CATSRALSNQPQHF,TGTGCCACCAGCAGAGCCCTTAGCAATCAGCCCCAGCATTTT,-,TRBV15,-,TRBJ1-5
CAWSVEWDRGYNEQFF,TGTGCCTGGAGTGTGGAATGGGACAGGGGGTACAATGAGCAGTTCTTC,TRBD1,TRBV30,-,TRBJ2-1
CASSSQVTYGYTF,TGTGCCAGCAGTTCACAGGTCACCTATGGCTACACCTTC,-,TRBV6-2/TRBV6-3,-,TRBJ1-2
CASSEGSGSTDTQYF,TGTGCCAGCAGTGAAGGGAGCGGGAGCACAGATACGCAGTATTTT,-,TRBV2,-,TRBJ2-3
CASGQGVRGETQYF,TGTGCCAGTGGGCAGGGGGTCCGCGGAGAGACCCAGTACTTC,TRBD1,TRBV28,-,TRBJ2-5
CASSDSRQGAGNTIYF,TGTGCCAGCAGTGACAGTCGCCAGGGGGCTGGAAACACCATATATTTT,TRBD1,TRBV25-1,-,TRBJ1-3
CASSQSSGANTGELFF,TGTGCCAGCTCCCAAAGTAGCGGGGCGAACACCGGGGAGCTGTTTTTT,TRBD2,TRBV18,-,TRBJ2-2
CASSSRSLSNQPQHF,TGTGCCAGCAGTTCTCGAAGCCTTAGCAATCAGCCCCAGCATTTT,-,TRBV6-5,-,TRBJ1-5
CASSGDRTDTQYF,TGCGCCAGCTCGGGTGACAGGACAGATACGCAGTATTTT,-,TRBV5-1,-,TRBJ2-3
CASSEFGTSHYGYTF,TGTGCCAGCAGTGAATTTGGGACATCGCACTATGGCTACACCTTC,-,TRBV25-1,-,TRBJ1-2
CASSQRQGGNNSPLHF,TGTGCCAGCAGCCAAAGACAGGGGGGAAATAATTCACCCCTCCACTTT,TRBD1,TRBV3-1/TRBV3-2,-,TRBJ1-6
CAIRDRGGEKLFF,TGTGCCATCCGGGACAGGGGTGGGGAAAAACTGTTTTTT,TRBD1,TRBV10-3,-,TRBJ1-4
CASSLTGWNTEAFF,TGTGCCAGCAGCTTGACAGGGTGGAACACTGAAGCTTTCTTT,TRBD1,TRBV7-8,-,TRBJ1-1
CASGQGVSYEQYF,TGTGCCAGCGGACAGGGGGTTTCCTACGAGCAGTACTTC,TRBD1,TRBV27,-,TRBJ2-7
CAWSGGGVNYNEQFF,TGTGCCTGGAGTGGGGGGGGTGTAAACTACAATGAGCAGTTCTTC,TRBD2,TRBV30,-,TRBJ2-1
CASSNLAGADTQYF,TGTGCCAGCAGTAACCTAGCGGGAGCAGATACGCAGTATTTT,TRBD2,TRBV6-5,-,TRBJ2-3
CASSRVQQGFDGYTF,TGTGCCAGCAGCCGGGTACAACAGGGTTTCGATGGCTACACCTTC,-,TRBV7-9,once,TRBJ1-2
CASSQGEGGPDEQFF,TGTGCCAGCAGCCAAGGGGAGGGAGGGCCCGATGAGCAGTTCTTC,TRBD2,TRBV3-1/TRBV3-2,-,TRBJ2-1
CASSPEAGDLGFSGANVLTF,TGTGCCAGTAGCCCAGAGGCAGGGGATTTGGGGTTTTCCGGGGCCAACGTCCTGACTTTC,-,TRBV19,-,TRBJ2-6
CASTKGVYQPQHF,TGTGCCAGTACCAAGGGGGTATATCAGCCCCAGCATTTT,-,TRBV19,-,TRBJ1-5
CASSSLRGSFDRYTF,TGTGCCAGCAGCTCCCTGAGGGGGTCCTTCGATCGCTACACCTTC,-,TRBV13,-,TRBJ1-2
CASRAVGGARDEQYF,TGTGCCAGCAGAGCGGTTGGGGGGGCCAGGGACGAGCAGTACTTC,-,TRBV27,-,TRBJ2-7
CASSTPGQGGTGANVLTF,TGTGCCAGCAGTACTCCGGGACAGGGGGGGACTGGGGCCAACGTCCTGACTTTC,TRBD1,TRBV6-2/TRBV6-3,-,TRBJ2-6
CASSPTGTETQYF,TGCGCCAGCAGCCCGACAGGGACCGAGACCCAGTACTTC,TRBD1,TRBV4-3,-,TRBJ2-5
CASSTGTGSGNEQFF,TGTGCCAGCAGTACCGGGACAGGGAGTGGCAATGAGCAGTTCTTC,TRBD1,TRBV2,-,TRBJ2-1
CASSQKREAPLSGANVLTF,TGCGCCAGCAGCCAAAAGAGGGAAGCTCCCCTTTCTGGGGCCAACGTCCTGACTTTC,-,TRBV4-3,-,TRBJ2-6
CASSPTGGTGELFF,TGTGCCAGCAGCCCGACAGGGGGCACCGGGGAGCTGTTTTTT,TRBD1,TRBV7-9,-,TRBJ2-2
CASTLGELSSYNEQFF,TGCGCCAGCACCCTTGGAGAGTTAAGCTCCTACAATGAGCAGTTCTTC,-,TRBV5-1,-,TRBJ2-1
CAWGAGGYQPQHF,TGTGCCTGGGGCGCGGGGGGCTATCAGCCCCAGCATTTT,-,TRBV30,-,TRBJ1-5
CASSDHSGGLANEQFF,TGTGCCAGCAGCGACCATAGCGGGGGGCTAGCGAATGAGCAGTTCTTC,TRBD2,TRBV7-2,few,TRBJ2-1
CASSEWSGSYGYTF,TGTGCCAGCAGTGAATGGTCAGGTTCCTATGGCTACACCTTC,-,TRBV25-1,-,TRBJ1-2
CASSLGGPFREGSKNIQYF,TGTGCCAGCAGCTTGGGAGGTCCTTTTCGGGAGGGCAGCAAAAACATTCAGTACTTC,TRBD2,TRBV5-6,-,TRBJ2-4
CASSPLAGDTDTQYF,TGTGCCAGCTCACCACTAGCGGGGGACACAGATACGCAGTATTTT,TRBD2,TRBV18,-,TRBJ2-3